Detailed here is one T cell receptor (beta chain). The record originates from a study of control samples from healthy donors and cancer patients. This CDR3 contains 14 residues. Germline CDR1 LNHDA, CDR2 SQIVND (reference sequence). Trimming pared 5 bases from V and 0 bases from J, leaving 10 bases between. Clones were sequenced by immunoSEQ multiplex PCR, and TCRdb holds only the in-frame ones, with some missing. The top ten hold under 3.5% of the sample, which has about 70,000 clones, approximately 94% seen once. V gene TRBV19 combines with J gene TRBJ1-1, with D hard to call. The sequence derives from a woman aged 25 to 45 in good health. The source material was blood. The chain's CDR3 is CASSEGSLNTEAFF. CDR3 bases: TGTGCCAGTAGTGAAGGCAGTTTGAACACTGAAGCTTTCTTT.